The clone carrying this T cell receptor beta chain came up once. The antigen is not known. The data were taken from a study of cytomegalovirus exposure and HLA in healthy donors. The donors gave bone marrow, and they were healthy. The PCR used 60 Vbeta and 13 Jbeta primers. This table comes from immunoSEQ multiplex PCR, and its TCRdb copy is limited to in-frame clones, with some not included. Of some 65,000 clones listed, less than 70% were seen once; the top ten hold approximately 2.6%. Study results and caveats: In an earlier analysis, productive rearrangement rates for most beta V segments clustered near 87% or 30%.

The clonotype comes from a man aged 25 to 45 in good health and CMV-seronegative. The sample was PBMCs.

The CDR3 nucleotides read TGTGCCAGCAGGGCGGGACAGCAAATCTATGGCTACACCTTC. Protein: CASRAGQQIYGYTF. This chain uses TRBV7-9 with TRBJ1-2; 7 bases are a match to TRBD1. The V and J ends lost 6 bases and 4 bases, in that order; junction bases with no gene match: 8. The germline V gene has CDR1 SEHNR and CDR2 FQNEAQ (reference sequence). The CDR3 runs to 14 residues.